The 26 T cell receptor beta chains below all came from one sample that was sequenced in a study of T cell changes during pregnancy in multiple sclerosis. Clones were read by immunoSEQ multiplex PCR, and TCRdb kept only the in-frame ones, dropping some. The sample lists about 44,000 clones, roughly 92% seen once, with roughly 0.7% in the top ten. The sequencing used CD4+ T cells from peripheral blood mononuclear cells, collected in the first trimester of pregnancy. The source of these receptors is a female donor with multiple sclerosis, enrolled in a pregnancy study.

This chain uses TRBV7-6 with TRBJ1-1, with 8 bases aligning to TRBD1. The CDR3 covers 16 residues. J gave up 1 base and V 4 bases, and 8 bases lay outside the gene matches. The germline V gene encodes CDR1 SGHVS and CDR2 FNYEAQ. CDR3 region: CASSSSWTGQNTEAFF. The CDR3 DNA reads TGTGCCAGCAGCTCCAGTTGGACAGGGCAGAACACTGAAGCTTTCTTT.

This chain links TRBV18 with TRBJ2-2; TRBD2 matches 14 bases. This CDR3 comprises 20 residues. In germline, CDR1 is KGHSH, CDR2 LQKENI. V lost 4 bases, J lost 2 bases, and 12 bases stayed unmatched. This CDR3 is CASSLYSGTSGRGNTGELFF. For the CDR3, the DNA is TGTGCCAGCTCACTCTACTCCGGGACTAGCGGGAGAGGTAACACCGGGGAGCTGTTTTTT.

This rearrangement joins TRBV5-5 to TRBJ1-5; D is possibly TRBD1 (5 bases). V dropped 0 bases and J dropped 3 bases, with 7 bases sitting between them. This CDR3 has 14 residues. Germline-derived CDR1 and CDR2 are SGHKS and YYEKEE (reference sequence). As DNA, the CDR3 is TGTGCCAGCAGCTTGGCAGGGTTCAATCAGCCCCAGCATTTT. It codes for CASSLAGFNQPQHF. The whole variable domain, filled in from reference TRBV5-5 and TRBJ1-5, reads DAGVTQSPTHLIKTRGQQVTLRCSPISGHKSVSWYQQVLGQGPQFIFQYYEKEERGRGNFPDRFSARQFPNYSSELNVNALLLGDSALYLCASSLAGFNQPQHFGDGTRLSIL.

This chain links TRBV25-1 with TRBJ1-5; D call uncertain. The ends were cut back, 1 base at V and 2 bases at J, with 6 bases in the middle. This CDR3 spans 14 amino acids. Germline assignment: CDR1 MGHDK and CDR2 SYGVNS. CDR3 loop: CASSESGGNQPQHF. In DNA, the CDR3 is TGTGCCAGCAGTGAATCCGGGGGCAATCAGCCCCAGCATTTT.

V usage is TRBV28 and J usage is TRBJ2-7, with TRBD1 matching 7 bases. Germline lookup yields CDR1 MDHEN and CDR2 SYDVKM. Trimming at V came to 6 bases and at J to 0 bases, leaving 8 bases not matched to a gene. The CDR3 totals 15 residues. The CDR3 loop reads CASREVGQDSYEQYF. CDR3 DNA: TGTGCCAGCAGGGAAGTAGGACAGGACTCCTACGAGCAGTACTTC.

The chain recombines TRBV9 with TRBJ1-2, with a weak D call TRBD1 (6 bases). V gave up 2 bases and J gave up 6 bases, with 14 bases separating them. This CDR3 has 14 amino acids. CDR1 and CDR2 (germline): SGDLS, YYNGEE. The CDR3 here is CASSVGGQENGYTF. The CDR3 nucleotides are TGTGCCAGCAGCGTCGGGGGGCAGGAGAATGGCTACACCTTC.

The sample holds many counts of this clone. The chain uses TRBV6-6 and TRBJ2-7, with 7 bases identical to TRBD1. The CDR3 has 13 amino acids. V was pared by 8 bases and J by 7 bases, with 11 bases of the junction left unmatched. Germline CDR1 reads MNHNY; CDR2 reads SVGAGI (reference sequence). The CDR3 DNA reads as TGTGCCAGCTGGGCAGGGGGTGTCGTAGAGCAGTACTTC. Protein: CASWAGGVVEQYF.

The chain links TRBV6-5 to TRBJ2-1, with a possible D match to TRBD2 (5 bases). V was shortened by 0 bases and J by 3 bases, with 9 bases between the two germline ends. The CDR3 is 15 residues long. Germline V lookup: CDR1 MNHEY, CDR2 SVGAGI. In nucleotides, the CDR3 is TGTGCCAGCAGTTACTCGGGAGTGGGCTACAATGAGCAGTTCTTC. It encodes CASSYSGVGYNEQFF.

The sample holds one count of this clone. The V call is TRBV28, the J call TRBJ2-1; D is possibly TRBD1 (5 bases). V shed 7 bases and J shed 4 bases, with 11 bases lying between them. CDR1 and CDR2 (germline): MDHEN, SYDVKM. The length of the CDR3 is 13 residues. The CDR3 loop is CASNGAGYNEQFF. The DNA for the CDR3 is TGTGCCAGCAATGGGGCCGGATACAATGAGCAGTTCTTC.

A single count supports this clone. The chain carries TRBV2 and TRBJ2-5; D ambiguous. The CDR3 consists of 12 residues. Germline V CDR1 and CDR2: SNHLY, FYNNEI. V lost 7 bases and J lost 3, with 9 bases in between. The CDR3 coding sequence is TGTGCCAGCATGCAGATGAAAGAGACCCAGTACTTC. This gives the protein CASMQMKETQYF.

V usage is TRBV5-1 and J usage is TRBJ2-4, with 14 bases aligning to TRBD2. The CDR3 has 20 residues. Germline values: CDR1 SGHRS, CDR2 YFSETQ. The ends lost 0 bases at V and 2 bases at J; junction bases unmatched: 10. This CDR3 is CASSLGPGLAGVVSKNIQYF. The CDR3 DNA follows: TGCGCCAGCAGCTTGGGACCGGGACTAGCGGGAGTTGTGTCCAAAAACATTCAGTACTTC. Full variable domain (rest looked up from reference TRBV5-1 and TRBJ2-4): KAGVTQTPRYLIKTRGQQVTLSCSPISGHRSVSWYQQTPGQGLQFLFEYFSETQRNKGNFPGRFSGRQFSNSRSEMNVSTLELGDSALYLCASSLGPGLAGVVSKNIQYFGAGTRLSVL.

The chain links TRBV28 to TRBJ2-7; 8 bases align to TRBD1. The germline CDR1 and CDR2 sequences are MDHEN and SYDVKM. This CDR3 has 16 residues. The V segment lost 6 bases and the J segment 6 bases; nucleotides outside the gene matches: 16. The CDR3 DNA is TGTGCCAGCAGCTCCATCACAGGGGGGCGAAGGAGCGAGCAGTACTTC. Protein sequence: CASSSITGGRRSEQYF.

CDR3 protein: CASMKTGDNYGYTF. DNA of the CDR3: TGTGCCAGTATGAAGACAGGGGACAACTATGGCTACACCTTC. The gene calls are TRBV19 and TRBJ1-2, with 8 nucleotides matching TRBD1. Looked up from germline, CDR1 is LNHDA and CDR2 is SQIVND (reference sequence). The CDR3 is 14 amino acids. V gave up 7 bases and J gave up 2 bases; unmatched junction bases: 6. Looking up the rest from reference TRBV19 and TRBJ1-2 gives the full variable domain: DGGITQSPKYLFRKEGQNVTLSCEQNLNHDAMYWYRQDPGQGLRLIYYSQIVNDFQKGDIAEGYSVSREKKESFPLTVTSAQKNPTAFYLCASMKTGDNYGYTFGSGTRLTVV.

V usage is TRBV5-6 and J usage is TRBJ1-2, with D possibly TRBD1 on 5 matching bases. CDR3 length: 14 amino acids. V lost 0 bases and J 1 base, leaving 7 bases between the germline ends. The germline gives CDR1 SGHDT, CDR2 YYEEEE. DNA of the CDR3: TGTGCCAGCAGCTTGGTGCAGGGTAACTATGGCTACACCTTC. Its protein is CASSLVQGNYGYTF.

By its share, this clone is medium-sized. The CDR3 loop is CASSPTGTSEQYF. The CDR3 nucleotides read TGTGCCAGCAGTCCTACAGGGACTAGCGAGCAGTACTTC. This chain connects TRBV2 to TRBJ2-7, with 8 positions matching TRBD2. The CDR3 covers 13 residues. Germline CDR1 reads SNHLY; CDR2 reads FYNNEI. Losses at the gene ends were 5 bases for V and 6 bases for J; bases not matched to a gene: 6.

V usage is TRBV5-6 and J usage is TRBJ1-2, with no clear D. Germline values: CDR1 SGHDT, CDR2 YYEEEE. V gave up 0 bases and J gave up 5 bases, with 8 bases separating them. CDR3 size: 13 residues. In DNA form, the CDR3 reads TGTGCCAGCAGCTTGGGAGGCAATTATGGCTACACCTTC. This codes for CASSLGGNYGYTF.

The rearrangement joins TRBV7-6 to TRBJ1-5; D perhaps matches TRBD1 (5 bases). The CDR3 totals 13 residues. Germline-derived CDR1 and CDR2 are SGHVS and FNYEAQ. V lost 4 bases and J 8 bases, leaving 12 bases between the germline ends. The CDR3 reads CASSSADRKPQHF. The CDR3 DNA sequence: TGTGCCAGCAGCTCCGCCGACAGAAAGCCCCAGCATTTT. The whole variable domain, remainder taken from reference TRBV7-6 and TRBJ1-5, is GAGVSQSPRYKVTKRGQDVALRCDPISGHVSLYWYRQALGQGPEFLTYFNYEAQQDKSGLPNDRFSAERPEGSISTLTIQRTEQRDSAMYRCASSSADRKPQHFGDGTRLSIL.

The chain's CDR3 is CASSFGRALAKNIQYF. The CDR3 DNA is TGTGCCAGCAGCTTCGGTCGCGCCCTAGCCAAAAACATTCAGTACTTC. This chain joins TRBV7-9 and TRBJ2-4; D ambiguous. Germline V gives CDR1 SEHNR, CDR2 FQNEAQ (reference sequence). V was clipped by 3 bases and J by 0 bases, with 12 bases between them. This CDR3 region has 16 residues.

The rearrangement joins TRBV5-5 to TRBJ1-2; 10 bases are shared with TRBD1. The CDR3 has 15 amino acids. The V gene's germline CDR1 is SGHKS and CDR2 YYEKEE (reference sequence). V lost 0 bases, J lost 9 bases, and 8 bases stayed unmatched. The DNA for the CDR3 is TGTGCCAGCAGCTTGGATGACAGGGGGCGCGTGAGCTACACCTTC. Residues: CASSLDDRGRVSYTF.

V is TRBV30 and J is TRBJ1-3; D ambiguous. Germline CDR1 reads GTSNPN; CDR2 reads SVGIG (reference sequence). V gave up 4 bases and J gave up 2 bases, with 9 bases separating them. This CDR3 comprises 13 residues. The CDR3 loop reads CAWKADPGNTIYF. The CDR3 nucleotides are TGTGCCTGGAAAGCGGATCCTGGAAACACCATATATTTT. Using reference TRBV30 and TRBJ1-3 for the parts outside the CDR3, the full variable domain is SQTIHQWPATLVQPVGSPLSLECTVEGTSNPNLYWYRQAAGRGLQLLFYSVGIGQISSEVPQNLSASRPQDRQFILSSKKLLLSDSGFYLCAWKADPGNTIYFGEGSWLTVV.

J is TRBJ2-1 and V is TRBV7-2, with 11 bases matching TRBD2. The CDR3 totals 18 residues. Germline lookup yields CDR1 SGHTA and CDR2 FQGNSA. The ends lost 1 base at V and 2 bases at J; junction bases unmatched: 7. CDR3 coding DNA: TGTGCCAGCAGCTTAGTGGGGGTTAGCGGGAGGGCCTACAATGAGCAGTTCTTC. It yields the protein CASSLVGVSGRAYNEQFF. Variable domain in full (rest from reference TRBV7-2 and TRBJ2-1): GAGVSQSPSNKVTEKGKDVELRCDPISGHTALYWYRQSLGQGLEFLIYFQGNSAPDKSGLPSDRFSAERTGGSVSTLTIQRTQQEDSAVYLCASSLVGVSGRAYNEQFFGPGTRLTVL.

J is TRBJ2-6 and V is TRBV4-2; 10 bases agree with TRBD1. This CDR3 is 20 amino acids long. V was clipped by 0 bases and J by 4 bases; unmatched bases: 12. The germline V gene has CDR1 LGHNA and CDR2 YNFKEQ. CDR3 residues: CASSQDEARDRGYGANVLTF. The CDR3, as DNA: TGTGCCAGCAGCCAAGATGAAGCCCGGGACAGGGGTTACGGGGCCAACGTCCTGACTTTC.

CDR3 loop: CASRPTRGQGHEQYF. CDR3 bases: TGTGCCAGCAGACCCACAAGGGGACAGGGACACGAGCAGTACTTC. The rearrangement uses TRBV28 and TRBJ2-7; 9 nucleotides agree with TRBD1. Trimming cost V 6 bases and J 5 bases; bases outside gene matches: 11. The CDR3 consists of 15 residues. Looked up from germline, CDR1 is MDHEN and CDR2 is SYDVKM.

The chain is built from TRBV11-1 and TRBJ2-1, with 14 nucleotides matching TRBD2. Germline CDR1 is SGHAT and CDR2 is FQDESV (reference sequence). V lost 5 bases to trimming and J lost 9 bases; unmatched junction nucleotides: 9. This CDR3 is built from 16 residues. The CDR3 coding sequence is TGTGCCAGCAGCCCACCGGGACTAGCGGGAGTAGGTGAGCAGTTCTTC. Translating gives CASSPPGLAGVGEQFF.

The chain links TRBV5-4 to TRBJ2-7, with 8 bases that match TRBD1. This CDR3 is 15 amino acids long. Germline values: CDR1 SGHNT, CDR2 YYREEE (reference sequence). V shed 4 bases and J 3 bases; nucleotides not matched to a gene: 9. CDR3 region: CASSPRTGINYEQYF. The CDR3, as DNA: TGTGCCAGCAGCCCCAGGACAGGGATTAACTACGAGCAGTACTTC.

The rearrangement links TRBV28 to TRBJ2-2; TRBD1 agrees at 8 bases. Germline assignment: CDR1 MDHEN and CDR2 SYDVKM. V lost 8 bases, J lost 1 base, and 6 bases stayed unmatched. This CDR3 is 15 amino acids long. The CDR3 coding sequence is TGTGCCAGCGATTCCGGACAGGGGAACACCGGGGAGCTGTTTTTT. This translates into CASDSGQGNTGELFF.